The clone carrying this T cell receptor beta chain was found many times. The sample is drawn from a study of shared clonotypes between healthy human individuals. The V and J ends lost 4 bases and 10 bases respectively, with 8 bases between them. The CDR3 runs 11 residues. CDR1 and CDR2 from the germline V gene are MGHDK and SYGVNS. Clones were read by immunoSEQ multiplex PCR, and TCRdb kept only the in-frame ones, dropping some. The data contain about 92,000 clones, roughly half of them singletons. The clonotype was recovered from a woman aged 35 to 49 in good health. Some clones in this sample may be carry-over from other donors' samples. V gene TRBV25-1 combines with J gene TRBJ2-1; D unresolved. Sequenced sample: PBMCs. In nucleotides, the CDR3 is TGTGCCAGCAGTGCACTTCTCGAGCAGTTCTTC. Translation gives CASSALLEQFF. Supplemented by reference TRBV25-1 and TRBJ2-1, the full variable domain reads EADIYQTPRYLVIGTGKKITLECSQTMGHDKMYWYQQDPGMELHLIHYSYGVNSTEKGDLSSESTVSRIRTEHFPLTLESARPSHTSQYLCASSALLEQFFGPGTRLTVL.